Below, 18 T cell receptor beta chains from the same sample are listed, as sequenced in a study of T-cell reconstitution after alpha-beta-depleted transplantation in children. A TCRbeta library incorporating unique molecular identifiers was prepared. One entry per CDR3 protein results from TCRdb running MiXCR on the PCR reads. The sample has hundreds of thousands of distinct CDR3 sequences, around 13% seen once. Here the sequenced sample was PBMCs, taken before TCRalphabeta/CD19-depleted stem cell transplant. Receptors originate from a girl aged 2 to 10 with congenital amegakaryocytic thrombocytopenia, due to receive a stem cell transplant.

This clonotype was seen a handful of times. The chain combines TRBV28 with TRBJ2-7; a possible D gene is TRBD2 (6 bases). Germline CDR1 MDHEN, CDR2 SYDVKM. V lost 2 bases and J 7 bases, leaving 15 bases between the germline ends. There are 14 residues in the CDR3. The CDR3 is CASSLLEVAGEQYF. As DNA, the CDR3 is TGTGCCAGCAGTTTACTGGAGGTGGCGGGGGAGCAGTACTTC.

This clonotype was counted many times. The chain carries TRBV6-5 and TRBJ2-1; D uncertain. Trimming pared 0 bases from V and 10 bases from J, leaving 10 bases between. Germline V CDR1 and CDR2: MNHEY, SVGAGI. The CDR3 is 13 amino acids. CDR3 in DNA: TGTGCCAGCAGTTACTCTCGGGCACGAGAGCAGTTCTTC. Translating gives CASSYSRAREQFF.

This clonotype has at least ten counts. V usage is TRBV5-6 and J usage is TRBJ2-3; D not certain. CDR3 size: 14 residues. The germline V gene has CDR1 SGHDT and CDR2 YYEEEE. V was pared by 0 bases and J by 2 bases, with 7 bases between. The CDR3 sequence: CASSLADLTDTQYF. The CDR3 nucleotides read TGTGCCAGCAGCTTGGCGGACCTCACAGATACGCAGTATTTT.

J is TRBJ2-4 and V is TRBV12-3 or TRBV12-4; no firm D call. V was cut by 4 bases and J by 0 bases, with 16 bases left in between. This CDR3 spans 17 amino acids. The CDR3 protein is CASSSQPGPGAKNIQYF. The CDR3 nucleotides read TGTGCCAGCAGTTCCCAACCCGGACCTGGAGCCAAAAACATTCAGTACTTC.

Ten or more counts support this clonotype. This chain joins TRBV12-3 or TRBV12-4 and TRBJ1-4; 9 bases are shared with TRBD1. The CDR3 contains 15 residues. The J segment lost 4 bases and the V segment lost 5 bases, leaving 5 bases of the junction unmatched. The CDR3 coding sequence is TGTGCCAGCAGTCAGACAGGGGGGTATAATGAAAAACTGTTTTTT. Encoded protein: CASSQTGGYNEKLFF.

As concerns this clonotype: Mismatch with germline at one junction end may stem from a read error. The chain recombines TRBV20-1 with TRBJ2-4, with 12 bases identical to TRBD2. Germline CDR1 reads DFQATT; CDR2 reads SNEGSKA (reference sequence). The CDR3 runs to 19 residues. CDR3 nucleotides: TGCTGTGCTAGAGATTGGCGGACTAGCGGGAACTATCGGGAGCACATTCAGTACTTC. This encodes CCARDWRTSGNYREHIQYF.

This clonotype was detected many times. The chain combines TRBV5-1 with TRBJ2-2, with TRBD1 identical over 9 bases. The CDR3 has 15 amino acids. Unmatched junction bases numbered 4, after V lost 4 bases and J lost 3 bases. Per germline, CDR1 SGHRS and CDR2 YFSETQ. CDR3 loop: CASSQRQGDTGELFF. The DNA of the CDR3 is TGCGCCAGCAGCCAGCGACAGGGGGACACCGGGGAGCTGTTTTTT.

The genes are TRBV29-1 and TRBJ2-3, with 12 bases matching TRBD2. The V and J ends lost 4 bases and 0 bases, in that order; junction bases with no gene match: 5. The CDR3 spans 16 residues. Germline V gene sequence: CDR1 SQVTM, CDR2 ANQGSEA. CDR3 residues: CSVVLAGGWSTDTQYF. CDR3 coding DNA: TGCAGCGTTGTGCTAGCGGGAGGGTGGAGCACAGATACGCAGTATTTT.

The gene calls are TRBV7-9 and TRBJ1-1; no clear D. V shed 3 bases and J shed 0 bases, with 8 bases lying between them. The CDR3 covers 14 residues. Germline loops: CDR1 SEHNR, CDR2 FQNEAQ (reference sequence). CDR3 region: CASSFGDMNTEAFF. The CDR3 DNA reads TGTGCCAGCAGCTTCGGGGATATGAACACTGAAGCTTTCTTT. Drawing the rest from reference TRBV7-9 and TRBJ1-1, the complete variable domain is DTGVSQNPRHKITKRGQNVTFRCDPISEHNRLYWYRQTLGQGPEFLTYFQNEAQLEKSRLLSDRFSAERPKGSFSTLEIQRTEQGDSAMYLCASSFGDMNTEAFFGQGTRLTVV.

In nucleotides, the CDR3 is TGTGCCAGCAGCAACTGGGCGGAGACGAACACTGAAGCTTTCTTT. Translating it yields CASSNWAETNTEAFF. The J gene is TRBJ1-1, the V gene TRBV25-1, with unresolved D. Trimming left V 6 bases short and J 1 base short, with 15 bases between. CDR1 and CDR2 from the germline V gene are MGHDK and SYGVNS. This CDR3 is 15 amino acids long.

At least ten counts were recorded for this clonotype. This chain links TRBV20-1 with TRBJ2-3, with D maybe TRBD2 (6 bases). V lost 3 bases to trimming and J lost 3 bases, with 16 bases between them. CDR3 length equals 15 residues. Germline CDR1 is DFQATT and CDR2 is SNEGSKA (reference sequence). CDR3 region: CSARVDPAGTDTQYF. The CDR3 DNA reads TGCAGTGCTAGGGTGGACCCCGCGGGGACAGATACGCAGTATTTT.

The sample holds a few counts of this clonotype. The V and J genes are TRBV19 and TRBJ1-5; TRBD1 is a possible D gene (6 bases). V shed 4 bases and J shed 4 bases, with 17 bases lying between them. The CDR3 length is 16 residues. Germline CDR1 LNHDA, CDR2 SQIVND (reference sequence). The CDR3 is CASSKFGTGSNQPQHF. The CDR3 nucleotides read TGTGCCAGTAGTAAGTTCGGCACAGGGTCAAATCAGCCCCAGCATTTT.

Ten or more counts support this clonotype. The chain couples TRBV20-1 to TRBJ2-1; 8 bases line up with TRBD1. CDR1 is DFQATT, CDR2 SNEGSKA, per germline (reference sequence). The junction had 13 bases not matched to a gene; V was cut back by 0 bases and J by 0 bases. This CDR3 spans 19 amino acids. CDR3 nucleotides: TGCAGTGCTAGAGATGGCGTACAGGGGGAGCGTGGCTCCTACAATGAGCAGTTCTTC. Its translation: CSARDGVQGERGSYNEQFF.

This clonotype has only a few counts. The gene calls are TRBV7-9 and TRBJ1-5; no clear D gene. Trimming pared 1 base from V and 5 bases from J, leaving 6 bases between. Germline CDR1 and CDR2: SEHNR and FQNEAQ (reference sequence). The CDR3 has 13 amino acids. The CDR3 is CASSLGVYQPQHF. The CDR3 coding sequence is TGTGCCAGCAGCTTAGGGGTGTATCAGCCCCAGCATTTT.

The chain employs TRBV12-3 or TRBV12-4 and TRBJ2-1; D gene ambiguous. The CDR3 runs to 12 residues. The V gene lost 1 base and the J gene lost 10 bases, with 8 bases spanning the gap. The CDR3 region is CASSLGTVEQFF. The CDR3, as DNA: TGTGCCAGCAGTTTAGGGACGGTAGAGCAGTTCTTC.

A word on this clonotype: A read error may explain this, as a much larger clone is one base away. The chain joins TRBV14 to TRBJ2-7; D perhaps matches TRBD1 (6 bases). CDR1 and CDR2 (germline): SGHDN, FVKESK. CDR3 size: 13 residues. The DNA of the CDR3 is TGTGCCAGCAGCCAAGTACAGGGCTACGAGCAGTCCTTC. Protein: CASSQVQGYEQSF.

This clonotype was detected many times. V and J are TRBV20-1 and TRBJ1-1; D call uncertain. With 0 bases removed from V and 6 bases from J, the gap between germline ends came to 8 bases. CDR3 size: 12 residues. Germline assignment: CDR1 DFQATT and CDR2 SNEGSKA (reference sequence). This CDR3 is CSARDSSPEAFF. CDR3 in DNA: TGCAGTGCTAGAGACAGCAGCCCTGAAGCTTTCTTT.

This clonotype was picked up many times. The CDR3 spells CSVDAGASYEQYF. CDR3 sequence (DNA): TGCAGCGTTGACGCGGGAGCTTCCTACGAGCAGTACTTC. The V call is TRBV29-1, the J call TRBJ2-7; 7 bases align to TRBD2. CDR1 is SQVTM and CDR2 is ANQGSEA in the germline V gene. The V and J ends lost 3 bases and 1 base, in that order; junction bases with no gene match: 3. This CDR3 is 13 amino acids long.